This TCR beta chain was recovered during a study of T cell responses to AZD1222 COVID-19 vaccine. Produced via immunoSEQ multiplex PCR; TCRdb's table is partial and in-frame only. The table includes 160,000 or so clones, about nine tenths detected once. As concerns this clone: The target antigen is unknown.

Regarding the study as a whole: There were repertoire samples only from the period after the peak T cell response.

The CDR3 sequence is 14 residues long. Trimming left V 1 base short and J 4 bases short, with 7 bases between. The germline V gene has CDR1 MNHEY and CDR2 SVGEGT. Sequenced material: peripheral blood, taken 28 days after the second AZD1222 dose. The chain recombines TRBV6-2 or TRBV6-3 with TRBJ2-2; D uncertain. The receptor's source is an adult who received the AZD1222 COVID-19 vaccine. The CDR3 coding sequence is TGTGCCAGCAGTTACTTAAGGGCCACCGGGGAGCTGTTTTTT. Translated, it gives CASSYLRATGELFF.